The rows below give T cell receptor beta chains drawn from one sample of a study of blood T cells in healthy people across ages. TCRdb analysed the 5' RACE reads with MiXCR anew, one entry per CDR3 protein. The profile covers around 1,600,000 distinct CDR3 sequences, with roughly two fifths appearing a single time and under 5% taken by the ten largest. Sequencing used blood. Receptor source: a woman in her late teens or twenties in good health. The CDR3 runs from the conserved cysteine through the conserved F or W. D genes are given only for firm matches. The size field is filled for only some rows; it gives once, few, many or a size class.

j_call v_call clone_size d_call cdr3_aa cdr3_nt
TRBJ2-1 TRBV15 once TRBD2 CATRASGYNEQFF TGTGCCACCAGGGCTAGCGGGTACAATGAGCAGTTCTTC
TRBJ1-4 TRBV4-1 few - CASSQVPTGAGSEKLFF TGCGCCAGCAGCCAAGTGCCGACGGGGGCCGGGAGTGAAAAACTGTTTTTT
TRBJ1-1 TRBV5-4 - - CASSPTFLMNTEAFF TGTGCCAGCAGCCCAACCTTTTTGATGAACACTGAAGCTTTCTTT
TRBJ2-1 TRBV13 once TRBD2 CASSLRREGRQEQFF TGTGCCAGCAGCTTAAGGCGGGAGGGCCGTCAGGAGCAGTTCTTC
TRBJ1-2 TRBV20-1 few TRBD1 CSAKRQGLGGYTF TGCAGTGCTAAAAGACAGGGGTTAGGAGGCTACACCTTC
TRBJ2-1 TRBV25-1 few TRBD2 CASSGSGGYNEQFF TGTGCCAGCAGTGGGAGCGGGGGCTACAATGAGCAGTTCTTC
TRBJ1-2 TRBV6-5 - - CASSDGRVDGYTF TGTGCCAGCAGTGACGGCAGGGTGGATGGCTACACCTTC
TRBJ1-5 TRBV10-3 - - CAISVAGSNQPQHF TGTGCCATCAGTGTAGCAGGGAGCAATCAGCCCCAGCATTTT
TRBJ2-3 TRBV7-8 - - CASSLELVSGADTQYF TGTGCCAGCAGCCTTGAACTAGTTTCAGGTGCGGATACGCAGTATTTT
TRBJ2-5 TRBV4-1 once - CASSQEDSAYETQYF TGCGCCAGCAGCCAAGAGGACTCAGCTTATGAGACCCAGTACTTC
TRBJ2-5 TRBV15 once - CATRPGAAYEKYF TGTGCCACCAGACCAGGGGCCGCCTACGAGAAGTACTTC